What follows are 32 T cell receptor beta chains derived from one specimen sequenced in a study of cytomegalovirus exposure and HLA in healthy donors. Both 60 Vbeta primers and 13 Jbeta primers went into the PCR. The assay was immunoSEQ multiplex PCR, and TCRdb's table has in-frame clones only and misses some. The sample holds around 100,000 clones, 55% to 80% seen once. Sequencing was carried out using PBMCs. These receptors originate from a woman aged 25 to 39 in good health and CMV-seronegative.

The CDR3 loop reads CASSPGTSGATPQYF. The CDR3, as DNA: TGTGCCAGCAGTCCGGGGACTAGCGGGGCGACGCCCCAGTACTTC. The V call is TRBV2, the J call TRBJ2-5, with 13 bases matching TRBD2. The CDR3 spans 15 residues. V trimming: 5 bases; J trimming: 9 bases; junction bases outside the gene matches: 9. Germline V gene sequence: CDR1 SNHLY, CDR2 FYNNEI.

There are a few counts of this clone. This chain links TRBV11-2 with TRBJ2-7; 13 bases fit TRBD2. V shed 5 bases and J 7 bases; nucleotides not matched to a gene: 5. The CDR3 covers 14 residues. Germline CDR1 and CDR2: SGHAT and FQNNGV. The CDR3 spells CASSGLAGEREQYF. The CDR3 region has the DNA TGTGCCAGCAGCGGACTAGCGGGAGAACGTGAGCAGTACTTC.

V gene TRBV7-2 combines with J gene TRBJ2-3, with a weak D call TRBD2 (6 bases). CDR3 size: 14 residues. Trimming removed 3 bases at V and 0 bases at J, with 7 bases between. Per the germline V gene, CDR1 is SGHTA and CDR2 is FQGNSA. The CDR3 spells CASSFGGSTDTQYF. Here the CDR3 DNA reads TGTGCCAGCAGCTTCGGGGGAAGCACAGATACGCAGTATTTT.

This clone was counted only a few times. The CDR3 DNA sequence: TGCGCCAGCAGCCAAGACAGCGGGAGAAGAACCGGGGAGCTGTTTTTT. Translating it yields CASSQDSGRRTGELFF. The chain combines TRBV4-1 with TRBJ2-2; 8 bases map to TRBD2. V trimming: 0 bases; J trimming: 5 bases; junction bases outside the gene matches: 5. The CDR3 is 16 residues long. Germline V gene data show CDR1 as MGHRA and CDR2 as YSYEKL.

In its sample, this clone was seen a few times. The J gene is TRBJ2-7, the V gene TRBV19; TRBD2 matches at 14 bases. Germline V gene lookup returns CDR1 LNHDA and CDR2 SQIVND (reference sequence). The CDR3 extends over 16 amino acids. The J segment lost 2 bases and the V segment lost 4 bases, leaving 4 bases of the junction unmatched. This CDR3 is CASSRTSGRMTYEQYF. The CDR3 DNA reads as TGTGCCAGTAGTAGGACTAGCGGGAGGATGACCTACGAGCAGTACTTC. Complete variable domain (other parts from reference TRBV19 and TRBJ2-7): DGGITQSPKYLFRKEGQNVTLSCEQNLNHDAMYWYRQDPGQGLRLIYYSQIVNDFQKGDIAEGYSVSREKKESFPLTVTSAQKNPTAFYLCASSRTSGRMTYEQYFGPGTRLTVT.

This clone appeared a few times. The chain carries TRBV6-1 and TRBJ1-2; D not certain. This CDR3 contains 12 residues. Trimming pared 7 bases from V and 7 bases from J, leaving 13 bases between. The germline CDR1 and CDR2 sequences are MNHNS and SASEGT. The CDR3 DNA is TGTGCCAGCACCGAACCAGGATCTGGCTACACCTTC. Amino acid sequence: CASTEPGSGYTF.

This chain uses TRBV18 with TRBJ2-1; 12 positions agree with TRBD2. Germline lookup yields CDR1 KGHSH and CDR2 LQKENI. J gave up 5 bases and V 2 bases, and 1 base lay outside the gene matches. The CDR3 is 15 residues long. The CDR3 nucleotides are TGTGCCAGCTCACCAGGACTAGCGGGAAACAATGAGCAGTTCTTC. Protein: CASSPGLAGNNEQFF.

This rearrangement joins TRBV4-1 to TRBJ2-7; TRBD1 matches at 8 bases. Germline V gene data show CDR1 as MGHRA and CDR2 as YSYEKL. V lost 3 bases, J lost 2 bases, and 6 bases stayed unmatched. The CDR3 consists of 15 residues. The CDR3 is CASSQGQVPPYEQYF. CDR3 nucleotides: TGCGCCAGCAGCCAGGGACAGGTGCCCCCCTACGAGCAGTACTTC.

The CDR3 sequence is CASSYSQGRTDTQYF. CDR3 nucleotide sequence: TGTGCCAGCTCATACTCACAGGGTCGGACAGATACGCAGTATTTT. The chain combines TRBV18 with TRBJ2-3, with a weak D call TRBD1 (6 bases). The CDR3 length is 15 residues. CDR1 and CDR2 from the germline V gene are KGHSH and LQKENI. Trimming left V 5 bases short and J 3 bases short, with 15 bases between. The full variable domain, its missing parts supplied by reference TRBV18 and TRBJ2-3, is NAGVMQNPRHLVRRRGQEARLRCSPMKGHSHVYWYRQLPEEGLKFMVYLQKENIIDESGMPKERFSAEFPKEGPSILRIQQVVRGDSAAYFCASSYSQGRTDTQYFGPGTRLTVL.

This chain joins TRBV6-1 and TRBJ1-2; tentatively, D is TRBD1 (5 bases). From germline, CDR1 is MNHNS and CDR2 SASEGT. The CDR3 is made up of 14 amino acids. V was trimmed by 3 bases and J by 4 bases, leaving 12 bases between them. CDR3 loop: CASSEVQGSYGYTF. In DNA, the CDR3 is TGTGCCAGCAGTGAGGTCCAGGGTAGCTATGGCTACACCTTC.

The table lists this clone with a few counts. A junction end diverges from the germline sequence, so it may reflect a read error. The chain employs TRBV28 and TRBJ2-7, with TRBD1 matching 8 bases. This CDR3 spans 13 amino acids. CDR1 is MDHEN and CDR2 is SYDVKM in the germline V gene. The CDR3 sequence: CASSPTLPGQAVF. The CDR3 DNA reads TGTGCCAGCAGCCCGACCCTTCCGGGACAGGCCGTCTTC. The variable domain in full, completed from reference TRBV28 and TRBJ2-7, reads DVKVTQSSRYLVKRTGEKVFLECVQDMDHENMFWYRQDPGLGLRLIYFSYDVKMKEKGDIPEGYSVSREKKERFSLILESASTNQTSMYLCASSPTLPGQAVFGPGTRLTVT.

The V call is TRBV7-2, the J call TRBJ2-7, with TRBD2 matching 7 bases. Germline CDR1 reads SGHTA; CDR2 reads FQGNSA. The V gene end was trimmed by 5 bases and the J gene end by 3 bases; junction bases not matched to a gene: 13. This CDR3 contains 16 residues. CDR3 amino acids: CASSPSGGRPNYEQYF. The CDR3, as DNA: TGTGCCAGCAGCCCGTCCGGGGGGAGGCCAAACTACGAGCAGTACTTC.

The chain combines TRBV7-2 with TRBJ2-7, with D possibly TRBD2 on 5 matching bases. In germline, CDR1 is SGHTA, CDR2 FQGNSA. The CDR3 contains 15 residues. The V and J ends lost 4 bases and 1 base respectively, with 14 bases between them. CDR3 sequence reads: CASSSPGSTSYEQYF. CDR3 sequence (DNA): TGTGCCAGCAGCTCCCCGGGAAGCACTTCCTACGAGCAGTACTTC.

Of note for this clone: Other DNA sequences in the sample encode the same CDR3. This sequence joins TRBV27 and TRBJ2-1, with TRBD2 matching over 15 bases. Germline loops: CDR1 MNHEY, CDR2 SMNVEV (reference sequence). CDR3 length: 15 amino acids. V shed 2 bases and J 7 bases; nucleotides not matched to a gene: 0. The CDR3 sequence is CASSLGTSGRNEQFF. CDR3 DNA: TGTGCCAGCAGTTTAGGGACTAGCGGGAGGAATGAGCAGTTCTTC.

This clone has just a few counts. The chain couples TRBV4-3 to TRBJ2-1; 12 positions agree with TRBD2. CDR3 length equals 17 residues. Trimming cost V 4 bases and J 6 bases; bases outside gene matches: 10. Germline V CDR1 and CDR2: LGHNA, YSLEER. As DNA, the CDR3 is TGCGCCAGCAGCCGTATGACTAGCGGGAGTGGTCCCAATGAGCAGTTCTTC. Its translation is CASSRMTSGSGPNEQFF.

V and J are TRBV27 and TRBJ2-6; perhaps TRBD2 as D (6 bases). V lost 5 bases to trimming and J lost 3 bases, with 11 bases between them. This CDR3 region has 15 residues. Germline V gene lookup returns CDR1 MNHEY and CDR2 SMNVEV (reference sequence). CDR3: CASSGGGFGANVLTF. CDR3 nucleotides: TGTGCCAGCAGTGGCGGAGGGTTTGGGGCCAACGTCCTGACTTTC.

The chain carries TRBV9 and TRBJ1-1; 8 bases align to TRBD1. The J segment lost 7 bases and the V segment lost 3 bases, leaving 5 bases of the junction unmatched. The CDR3 runs 13 residues. CDR1 SGDLS and CDR2 YYNGEE come from the germline V gene. The DNA of the CDR3 is TGTGCCAGCAGCGGCAGGGGGCACAATGAAGCTTTCTTT. This sequence encodes CASSGRGHNEAFF.

The chain has TRBV4-2 and TRBJ2-1; 7 bases align to TRBD2. Germline V gene lookup returns CDR1 LGHNA and CDR2 YNFKEQ. The junction had 9 bases not matched to a gene; V was cut back by 0 bases and J by 7 bases. There are 16 residues in the CDR3. The CDR3 bases are TGTGCCAGCAGCCAAGAGATTGGGGGGGAGGGGAATGAGCAGTTCTTC. This gives the protein CASSQEIGGEGNEQFF.

The J gene is TRBJ2-7, the V gene TRBV28; maybe TRBD1 (6 bases). Trimming took off 10 bases at V and 6 bases at J, with 16 bases between the two ends. Looked up from germline, CDR1 is MDHEN and CDR2 is SYDVKM. The CDR3 is 12 residues long. The CDR3 sequence: CATTSNRAEQYF. As DNA, the CDR3 is TGTGCCACTACCTCGAACAGGGCCGAGCAGTACTTC.

The chain is built from TRBV7-6 and TRBJ2-5; 7 bases fit TRBD2. Germline V CDR1 and CDR2: SGHVS, FNYEAQ. V shed 3 bases and J 4 bases; nucleotides not matched to a gene: 8. This CDR3 spans 15 amino acids. CDR3 sequence: CASSFYGRRGETQYF. The DNA of the CDR3 is TGTGCCAGCAGCTTCTACGGGAGGAGGGGAGAGACCCAGTACTTC.

The rearrangement links TRBV7-8 to TRBJ2-1; TRBD1 is a possible D gene (5 bases). Germline values: CDR1 SGHVS, CDR2 FQNEAQ. Trimming took off 6 bases at V and 9 bases at J, with 9 bases between the two ends. The CDR3 is 11 amino acids. The CDR3 sequence is CASSLQGEQFF. In DNA form, the CDR3 reads TGTGCCAGCAGTCTCCAGGGTGAGCAGTTCTTC.

CDR3 in DNA: TGTGCCAGCAGTCTAGACAGAACCTACGAGCAGTACTTC. It yields the protein CASSLDRTYEQYF. The chain carries TRBV2 and TRBJ2-7, with D perhaps TRBD1 (5 bases). This CDR3 is 13 amino acids long. Germline CDR1 is SNHLY and CDR2 is FYNNEI. Trimming took off 5 bases at V and 2 bases at J, with 10 bases between the two ends. Based on the CDR3 plus reference TRBV2 and TRBJ2-7, the full variable domain is EPEVTQTPSHQVTQMGQEVILRCVPISNHLYFYWYRQILGQKVEFLVSFYNNEISEKSEIFDDQFSVERPDGSNFTLKIRSTKLEDSAMYFCASSLDRTYEQYFGPGTRLTVT.

V gene TRBV4-3 combines with J gene TRBJ1-1; tentatively, D is TRBD1 (6 bases). The length of the CDR3 is 14 residues. The germline gives CDR1 LGHNA, CDR2 YSLEER. Trimming shortened V by 0 bases and J by 5 bases, and 10 bases separated the two germline ends. CDR3 sequence: CASSQEQGRTEAFF. CDR3 coding DNA: TGCGCCAGCAGCCAAGAACAGGGTCGTACTGAAGCTTTCTTT.

The chain uses TRBV5-1 and TRBJ1-1; D remains unclear. From germline, CDR1 is SGHRS and CDR2 YFSETQ. CDR3 length equals 15 residues. Trimming left V 6 bases short and J 5 bases short, with 20 bases between. The DNA for the CDR3 is TGCGCCAGCATGGTGGAAGGGCGGGTAGGGACTGAAGCTTTCTTT. Its translation is CASMVEGRVGTEAFF.

This chain uses TRBV13 with TRBJ2-5; the match to TRBD1 covers 10 bases. J was trimmed by 5 bases and V by 6 bases; bases with no gene match: 9. CDR3 length equals 15 residues. Germline assignment: CDR1 PRHDT and CDR2 FYEKMQ (reference sequence). The CDR3 is CASRSRDRGGETQYF. Written as DNA, the CDR3 is TGTGCCAGCAGATCCCGGGACAGGGGTGGGGAGACCCAGTACTTC.

The rearrangement joins TRBV25-1 to TRBJ1-2, with D perhaps matching TRBD1 (6 bases). Germline values: CDR1 MGHDK, CDR2 SYGVNS. Between the trimmed V and J ends, which lost 1 base and 2 bases, there was a span of 8 bases. The CDR3 covers 14 residues. Here the CDR3 reads CASSELGGNYGYTF. Here the CDR3 DNA reads TGTGCCAGCAGTGAATTAGGGGGAAACTATGGCTACACCTTC.

The rearrangement uses TRBV15 and TRBJ2-7; 12 bases map to TRBD2. The CDR3 spans 15 residues. Trimming removed 6 bases from V and 2 bases from J; junction bases left unmatched: 5. Per germline, CDR1 LNHNV and CDR2 YYDKDF (reference sequence). CDR3 sequence: CATRPLAGGTYEQYF. CDR3 DNA sequence: TGTGCCACCAGGCCCCTAGCGGGAGGGACCTACGAGCAGTACTTC.

This chain links TRBV14 with TRBJ1-1; D call uncertain. CDR1 and CDR2 from the germline V gene are SGHDN and FVKESK. Trimming took off 4 bases at V and 4 bases at J, with 13 bases between the two ends. The CDR3 spans 14 residues. CDR3 in DNA: TGTGCCAGCAGCCTAGGGAGGGCTGGCACTGAAGCTTTCTTT. Translation gives CASSLGRAGTEAFF.

This chain joins TRBV5-1 and TRBJ2-7; D is perhaps TRBD2 (5 bases). V shed 0 bases and J shed 7 bases, with 8 bases lying between them. The CDR3 is 12 amino acids. Germline V gene sequence: CDR1 SGHRS, CDR2 YFSETQ. This CDR3 is CASSLEGREQYF. In DNA, the CDR3 is TGCGCCAGCAGCTTGGAAGGGAGAGAGCAGTACTTC.

The chain uses TRBV28 and TRBJ1-1; 8 bases line up with TRBD1. CDR1 MDHEN and CDR2 SYDVKM come from the germline V gene. This CDR3 comprises 14 residues. The V gene end was trimmed by 7 bases and the J gene end by 1 base; junction bases not matched to a gene: 5. In DNA form, the CDR3 reads TGTGCCAGCATAGCAGGGGGCCCGAACACTGAAGCTTTCTTT. Translation gives CASIAGGPNTEAFF. The full variable domain, in which reference TRBV28 and TRBJ1-1 provide the parts outside the CDR3, is DVKVTQSSRYLVKRTGEKVFLECVQDMDHENMFWYRQDPGLGLRLIYFSYDVKMKEKGDIPEGYSVSREKKERFSLILESASTNQTSMYLCASIAGGPNTEAFFGQGTRLTVV.

The chain recombines TRBV5-1 with TRBJ2-6, with D perhaps TRBD1 (5 bases). The germline gives CDR1 SGHRS, CDR2 YFSETQ. This CDR3 contains 17 residues. Trimming took off 2 bases at V and 0 bases at J, with 12 bases between the two ends. CDR3 coding DNA: TGCGCCAGCAGCTTACAACGACAGTCCTCTGGGGCCAACGTCCTGACTTTC. Translation: CASSLQRQSSGANVLTF. The complete variable domain, with remaining parts taken from reference TRBV5-1 and TRBJ2-6, reads KAGVTQTPRYLIKTRGQQVTLSCSPISGHRSVSWYQQTPGQGLQFLFEYFSETQRNKGNFPGRFSGRQFSNSRSEMNVSTLELGDSALYLCASSLQRQSSGANVLTFGAGSRLTVL.

By frequency in the sample, this clone is medium-sized (0.01 to 0.1%). V usage is TRBV6-4 and J usage is TRBJ2-2; TRBD1 aligns across 8 bases. The trim removed 4 bases at V and 7 bases at J, leaving 5 bases unmatched. The CDR3 is 14 amino acids. CDR1 and CDR2 (germline): MRHNA, SNTAGT. The CDR3 region has the DNA TGTGCCAGCAGTGCGACAGGGGAACACGGGGAGCTGTTTTTT. Its translation is CASSATGEHGELFF.